This T cell receptor (beta chain) came from a study of T cell responses to AZD1222 COVID-19 vaccine. As regards this clone: The antigen is unknown.

Study-level findings and limits: Repertoire sampling happened only post peak T cell response. Mostly white British, mostly female donors; authors suggested clonal diversity may be underestimated. Increased Spike-specific TCR breadth and depth were observed after two AZD1222 doses. Spike was spanned by vaccine-associated CD4 TCRs, which were dominant at 160-218 and 743-854.

The data were produced by immunoSEQ multiplex PCR, yet TCRdb's version contains in-frame clones alone and is incomplete. The sample carries around 80,000 clones, roughly 85% recorded once. CDR3 length: 14 residues. CDR1 and CDR2 from the germline V gene are ENHRY and SYGVKD. Trimming at V came to 11 bases and at J to 3 bases, leaving 6 bases not matched to a gene. Sequences were derived from peripheral blood, sampled 28 days after the second AZD1222 dose. The receptor comes from an adult who received the AZD1222 COVID-19 vaccine. The chain joins TRBV10-3 to TRBJ2-1, with TRBD1 matching over 11 bases. CDR3 residues: CASSGTGGYNEQFF. The CDR3 DNA follows: TGTGCCTCCTCGGGGACAGGGGGCTACAATGAGCAGTTCTTC.